This T cell receptor (beta chain) was observed in a study of blood T cell repertoires in COVID-19. The wider study: Nucleic acid was either cDNA or gDNA, and it came from T cells, B-cell-depleted T cells, or PBMCs.

Clones were read by immunoSEQ multiplex PCR, and TCRdb kept only the in-frame ones, dropping some. Of around 360,000 clones detected, roughly 90% appear once; the ten largest clones hold around 3%. Symptom resolution, clearance, or two negative PCRs marked donors in Cohort 3 as recovered. The germline CDR1 and CDR2 sequences are SGHRS and YFSETQ. The CDR3 contains 13 residues. With 10 bases clipped from V and 7 bases from J, the junction kept 11 bases outside the gene matches. The chain joins TRBV5-1 to TRBJ2-1; 7 bases align to TRBD1. Input material: PBMCs or T cells enriched from blood (not recorded which). This TCR was sampled from a woman aged 25 to 39 who had recovered from COVID-19. As DNA, the CDR3 is TGCGCCTTCCCGGGACAGAAGTTTAATGAGCAGTTCTTC. As protein: CAFPGQKFNEQFF. Drawing the rest from reference TRBV5-1 and TRBJ2-1, the complete variable domain is KAGVTQTPRYLIKTRGQQVTLSCSPISGHRSVSWYQQTPGQGLQFLFEYFSETQRNKGNFPGRFSGRQFSNSRSEMNVSTLELGDSALYLCAFPGQKFNEQFFGPGTRLTVL.